The sequence of this TCR beta chain was determined in a study of T cell responses to AZD1222 COVID-19 vaccine. TCRdb's table, derived via immunoSEQ multiplex PCR, lists solely in-frame clones and lacks some. The sample holds roughly 120,000 clones, 70% to 90% seen once. General study points: Recipients of two AZD1222 doses showed rising Spike-specific TCR breadth and depth. The study reported that nearly half of spike-specific TCRs target unmutated variant regions. Baseline testing showed seropositivity in only a handful of AZD1222 recipients.

Details on this clone: Antigen specificity is unknown.

The clonotype comes from an adult in good health. Sequenced here: peripheral blood, sampled on day 0 of MenACWY control vaccination.

The CDR3 region has the DNA TGTGCCAGCTCACCTCGGTCTGCAACTAATGAAAAACTGTTTTTT. This sequence encodes CASSPRSATNEKLFF. This chain joins TRBV18 and TRBJ1-4, with no clear D. Looked up from germline, CDR1 is KGHSH and CDR2 is LQKENI. The CDR3 sequence is 15 residues long. V was pared by 3 bases and J by 0 bases, with 8 bases between.